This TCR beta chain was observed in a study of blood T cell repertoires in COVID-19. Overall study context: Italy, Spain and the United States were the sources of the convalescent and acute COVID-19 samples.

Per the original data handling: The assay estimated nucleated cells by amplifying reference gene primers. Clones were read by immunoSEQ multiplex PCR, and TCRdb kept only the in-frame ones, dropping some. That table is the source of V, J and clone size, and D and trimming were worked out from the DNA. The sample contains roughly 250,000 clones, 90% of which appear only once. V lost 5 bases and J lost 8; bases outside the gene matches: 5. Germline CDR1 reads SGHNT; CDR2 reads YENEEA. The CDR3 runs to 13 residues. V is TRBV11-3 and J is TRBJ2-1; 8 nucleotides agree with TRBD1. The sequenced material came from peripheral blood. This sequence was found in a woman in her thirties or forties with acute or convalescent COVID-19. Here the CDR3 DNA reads TGTGCCAGCAGCGCACGACAGGGGTATGAGCAGTTCTTC. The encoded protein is CASSARQGYEQFF.